A selection of T cell receptor beta chains follows, all from one sample in a study of cytomegalovirus exposure and HLA in healthy donors. The protocol was immunoSEQ multiplex PCR, while the TCRdb copy is restricted to in-frame clones and leaves out a portion. The sample yields about 150,000 clones, 76% seen once. Sequenced: PBMCs. These receptors were collected from a man aged 40-55 years in good health and CMV-seronegative. The CDR3 runs from the conserved cysteine through the conserved F or W. The order of the fields is clone size, D gene, V gene, J gene, CDR3 length, CDR3 DNA, CDR3 protein. A D gene is named only where the DNA matches it firmly. Part of the rows lack a size; the others show once, few, many or a class for expanded clones.

.,TRBD1,TRBV6-6,TRBJ1-2,15,TGTGCCAGCAGTTACTCGGGGACAGGGGATTATGGCTACACCTTC,CASSYSGTGDYGYTF
.,TRBD2,TRBV28,TRBJ2-3,17,TGTGCCAGCAGTTTATACGGACTAGCGGGAGGCACAGATACGCAGTATTTT,CASSLYGLAGGTDTQYF
few,TRBD1,TRBV20-1,TRBJ2-7,9,TGCAGTGCGATGACAGGGGGACCCTTC,CSAMTGGPF
.,TRBD1,TRBV9,TRBJ1-2,16,TGTGCCAGCAGCGTAGCCGGAGGGACAGCTAACTATGGCTACACCTTC,CASSVAGGTANYGYTF
.,TRBD1,TRBV7-2,TRBJ1-4,18,TGTGCCAGCAGCGTCTATTTGACAGGGGGCCGGGATAATGAAAAACTGTTTTTT,CASSVYLTGGRDNEKLFF
.,TRBD1,TRBV10-3,TRBJ1-2,15,TGTGCCATCAGTGGGACAGGGGGACCTAACTATGGCTACACCTTC,CAISGTGGPNYGYTF
.,TRBD2,TRBV5-8,TRBJ2-2,15,TGTGCCAGCAGCAAGGCCGGGACTAGGACCGGGGAGCTGTTTTTT,CASSKAGTRTGELFF
once,TRBD2,TRBV4-1,TRBJ2-3,15,TGCGCCAGCACGTCTAGCGGGGGGTTCTCAGATACGCAGTATTTT,CASTSSGGFSDTQYF
.,TRBD2,TRBV7-8,TRBJ2-5,16,TGTGCCAGCAGCTTAGGATGGACTAGGTACCAAGAGACCCAGTACTTC,CASSLGWTRYQETQYF
.,.,TRBV14,TRBJ1-1,15,TGTGCCAGCAGCCAAAGGGTATTAGGGGCCCCTGAAGCTTTCTTT,CASSQRVLGAPEAFF
.,.,TRBV4-1,TRBJ2-1,13,TGCGCCAGCAGCCTCCACCAACTCAATGAGCAGTTCTTC,CASSLHQLNEQFF
.,TRBD2,TRBV7-2,TRBJ2-3,14,TGTGCCAGCAGCTACGGGGGGAGCACAGATACGCAGTATTTT,CASSYGGSTDTQYF
.,.,TRBV5-6,TRBJ2-7,17,TGTGCCAGCAGCTTTATCCCGGTGCGGGGGCGACTTTACGAGCAGTACTTC,CASSFIPVRGRLYEQYF
few,TRBD2,TRBV7-9,TRBJ2-7,13,TGTGCCAGCAGCTCAGGACGGGAGGGCGAGCAGTACTTC,CASSSGREGEQYF